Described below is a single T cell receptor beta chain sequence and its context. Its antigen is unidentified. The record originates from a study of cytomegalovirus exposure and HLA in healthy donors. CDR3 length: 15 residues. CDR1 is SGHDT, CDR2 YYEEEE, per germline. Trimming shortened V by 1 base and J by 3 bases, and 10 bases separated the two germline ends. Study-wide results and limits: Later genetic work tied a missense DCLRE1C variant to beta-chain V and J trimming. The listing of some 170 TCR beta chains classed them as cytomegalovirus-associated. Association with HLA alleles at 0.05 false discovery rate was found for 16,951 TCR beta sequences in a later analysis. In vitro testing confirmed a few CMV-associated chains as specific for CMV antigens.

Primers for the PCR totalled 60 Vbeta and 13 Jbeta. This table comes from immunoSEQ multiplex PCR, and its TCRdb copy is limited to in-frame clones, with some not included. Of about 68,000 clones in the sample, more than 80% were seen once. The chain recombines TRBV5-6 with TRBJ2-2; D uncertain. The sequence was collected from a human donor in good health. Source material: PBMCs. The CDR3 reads CASSLYNLDTGELFF. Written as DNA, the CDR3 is TGTGCCAGCAGCTTGTATAATCTCGACACCGGGGAGCTGTTTTTT. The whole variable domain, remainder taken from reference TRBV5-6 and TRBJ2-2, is DAGVTQSPTHLIKTRGQQVTLRCSPKSGHDTVSWYQQALGQGPQFIFQYYEEEERQRGNFPDRFSGHQFPNYSSELNVNALLLGDSALYLCASSLYNLDTGELFFGEGSRLTVL.